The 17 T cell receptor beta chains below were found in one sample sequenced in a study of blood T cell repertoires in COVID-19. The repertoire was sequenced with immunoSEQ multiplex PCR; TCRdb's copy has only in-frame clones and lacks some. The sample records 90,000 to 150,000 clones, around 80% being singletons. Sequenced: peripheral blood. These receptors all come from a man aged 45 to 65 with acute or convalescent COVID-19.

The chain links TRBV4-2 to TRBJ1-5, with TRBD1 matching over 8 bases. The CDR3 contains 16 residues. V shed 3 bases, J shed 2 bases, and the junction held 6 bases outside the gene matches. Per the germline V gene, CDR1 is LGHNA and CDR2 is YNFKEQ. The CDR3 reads CASSHLTGDGNQPQHF. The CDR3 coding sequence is TGTGCCAGCAGCCACCTGACAGGGGATGGCAATCAGCCCCAGCATTTT.

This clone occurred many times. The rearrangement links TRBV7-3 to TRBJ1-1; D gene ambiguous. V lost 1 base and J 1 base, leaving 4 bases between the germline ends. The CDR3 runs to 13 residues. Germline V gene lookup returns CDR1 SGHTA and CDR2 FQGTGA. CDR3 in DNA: TGTGCCAGCAGCTTAAACAGGAACACTGAAGCTTTCTTT. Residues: CASSLNRNTEAFF.

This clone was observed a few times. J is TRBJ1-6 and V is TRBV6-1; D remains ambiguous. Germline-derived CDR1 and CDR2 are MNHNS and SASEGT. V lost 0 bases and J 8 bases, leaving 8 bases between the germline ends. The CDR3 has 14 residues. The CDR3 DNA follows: TGTGCCAGCAGTGAAGCAGTACGGGATTCACCCCTCCACTTT. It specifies CASSEAVRDSPLHF.

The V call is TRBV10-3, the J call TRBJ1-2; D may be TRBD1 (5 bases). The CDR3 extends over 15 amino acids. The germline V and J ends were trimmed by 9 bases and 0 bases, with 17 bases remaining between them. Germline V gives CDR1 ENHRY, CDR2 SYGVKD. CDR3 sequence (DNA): TGTGCCATGGGGGGAAACTTCCGAGCTAACTATGGCTACACCTTC. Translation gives CAMGGNFRANYGYTF.

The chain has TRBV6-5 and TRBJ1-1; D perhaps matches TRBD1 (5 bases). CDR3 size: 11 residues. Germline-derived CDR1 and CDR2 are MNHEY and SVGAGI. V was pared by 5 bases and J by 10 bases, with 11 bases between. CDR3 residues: CASSQGRAAFF. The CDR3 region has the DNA TGTGCCAGCAGTCAGGGTAGGGCAGCTTTCTTT.

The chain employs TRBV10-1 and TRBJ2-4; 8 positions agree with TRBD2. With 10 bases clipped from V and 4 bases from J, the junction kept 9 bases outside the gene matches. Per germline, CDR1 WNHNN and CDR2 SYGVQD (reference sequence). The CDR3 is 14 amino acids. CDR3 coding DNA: TGCGCCATGGGACTAGTCCCCCAGAAAAACATTCAGTACTTC. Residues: CAMGLVPQKNIQYF.

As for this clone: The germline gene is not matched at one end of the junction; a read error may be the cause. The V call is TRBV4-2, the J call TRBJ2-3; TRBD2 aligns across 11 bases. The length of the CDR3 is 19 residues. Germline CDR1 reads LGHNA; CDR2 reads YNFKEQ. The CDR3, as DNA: TGTGCCAGCAGCAAAGAGGGTAGCGGGGGGGTTCTTATCACAGATACGCAGTATTTT. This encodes CASSKEGSGGVLITDTQYF.

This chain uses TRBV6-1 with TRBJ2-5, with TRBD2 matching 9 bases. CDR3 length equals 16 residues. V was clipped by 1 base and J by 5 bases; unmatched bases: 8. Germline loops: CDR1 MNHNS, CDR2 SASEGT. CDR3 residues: CASSEVPGLASETQYF. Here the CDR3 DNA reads TGTGCCAGCAGTGAAGTTCCGGGACTAGCCTCCGAGACCCAGTACTTC.

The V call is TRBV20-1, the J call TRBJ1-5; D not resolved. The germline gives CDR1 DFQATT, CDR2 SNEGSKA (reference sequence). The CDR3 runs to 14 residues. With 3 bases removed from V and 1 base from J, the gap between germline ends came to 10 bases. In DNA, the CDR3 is TGCAGTGCTAGTGGTGAGATGAGCAATCAGCCCCAGCATTTT. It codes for CSASGEMSNQPQHF.

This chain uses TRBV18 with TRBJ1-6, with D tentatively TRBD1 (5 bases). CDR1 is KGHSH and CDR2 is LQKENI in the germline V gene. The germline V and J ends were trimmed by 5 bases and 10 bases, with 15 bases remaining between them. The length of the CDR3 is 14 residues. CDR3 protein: CASSLQGGESPLHF. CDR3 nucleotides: TGTGCCAGCTCATTGCAGGGTGGGGAATCACCCCTCCACTTT. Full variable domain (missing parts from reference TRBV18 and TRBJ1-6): NAGVMQNPRHLVRRRGQEARLRCSPMKGHSHVYWYRQLPEEGLKFMVYLQKENIIDESGMPKERFSAEFPKEGPSILRIQQVVRGDSAAYFCASSLQGGESPLHFGNGTRLTVT.

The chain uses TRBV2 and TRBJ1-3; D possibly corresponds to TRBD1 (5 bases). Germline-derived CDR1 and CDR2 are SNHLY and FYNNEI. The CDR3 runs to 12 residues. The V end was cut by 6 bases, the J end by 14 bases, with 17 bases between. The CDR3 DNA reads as TGTGCCAGCAGCCCTGACACGTGGGGGGTATATTTT. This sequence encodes CASSPDTWGVYF.

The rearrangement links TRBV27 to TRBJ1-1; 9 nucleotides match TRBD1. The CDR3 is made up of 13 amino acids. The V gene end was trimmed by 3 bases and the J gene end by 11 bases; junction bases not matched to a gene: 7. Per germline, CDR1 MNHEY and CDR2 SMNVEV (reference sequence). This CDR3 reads CASSFTGQGTAFF. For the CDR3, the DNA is TGTGCCAGCAGTTTTACGGGACAGGGAACGGCTTTCTTT.

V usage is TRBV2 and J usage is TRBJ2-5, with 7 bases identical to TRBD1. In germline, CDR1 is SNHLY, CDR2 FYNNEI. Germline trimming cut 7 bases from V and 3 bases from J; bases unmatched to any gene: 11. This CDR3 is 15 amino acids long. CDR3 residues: CASNQPDRVEETQYF. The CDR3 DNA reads TGTGCCAGCAACCAACCCGACAGGGTTGAAGAGACCCAGTACTTC. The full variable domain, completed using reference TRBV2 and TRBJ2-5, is EPEVTQTPSHQVTQMGQEVILRCVPISNHLYFYWYRQILGQKVEFLVSFYNNEISEKSEIFDDQFSVERPDGSNFTLKIRSTKLEDSAMYFCASNQPDRVEETQYFGPGTRLLVL.

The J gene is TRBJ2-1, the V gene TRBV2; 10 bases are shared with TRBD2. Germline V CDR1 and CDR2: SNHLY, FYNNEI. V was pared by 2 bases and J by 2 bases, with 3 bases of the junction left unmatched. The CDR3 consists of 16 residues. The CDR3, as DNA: TGTGCCAGCAGTGAATCGCTAGCGGGAGCCTACAATGAGCAGTTCTTC. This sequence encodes CASSESLAGAYNEQFF.

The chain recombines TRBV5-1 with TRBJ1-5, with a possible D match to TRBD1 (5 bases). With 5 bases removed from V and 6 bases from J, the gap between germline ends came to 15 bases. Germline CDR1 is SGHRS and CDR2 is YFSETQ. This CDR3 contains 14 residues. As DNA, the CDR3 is TGCGCCAGCAGTCAAACCGGGGGAGGTCAGCCCCAGCATTTT. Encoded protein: CASSQTGGGQPQHF.

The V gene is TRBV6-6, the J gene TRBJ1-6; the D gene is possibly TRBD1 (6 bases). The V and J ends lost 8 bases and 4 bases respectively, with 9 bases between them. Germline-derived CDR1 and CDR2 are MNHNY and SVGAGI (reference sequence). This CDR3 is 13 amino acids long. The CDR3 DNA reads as TGTGCCAGCTCCGGACAGTATAATTCACCCCTCCACTTT. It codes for CASSGQYNSPLHF.

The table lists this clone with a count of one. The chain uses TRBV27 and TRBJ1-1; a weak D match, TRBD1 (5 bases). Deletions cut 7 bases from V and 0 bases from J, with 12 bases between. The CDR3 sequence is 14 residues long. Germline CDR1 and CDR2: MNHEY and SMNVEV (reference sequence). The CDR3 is CASTDSIMNTEAFF. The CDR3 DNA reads TGTGCCAGCACCGACAGCATCATGAACACTGAAGCTTTCTTT.